The 29 T cell receptor beta chains below all came from one sample that was sequenced in a study of graft-versus-host responses after intestinal transplantation. TCRdb's table, derived via immunoSEQ multiplex PCR, lists solely in-frame clones and lacks some. The sample contains tens of thousands of clones, 85% to 95% of which appear only once. These receptors lack a known antigen. The sample was unstimulated CD8+ T cells sorted from spleen or lymph node cells, taken before transplant. Source of these receptors: a human donor who was the organ donor for an intestinal transplant.

The chain recombines TRBV6-1 with TRBJ2-5, with 9 nucleotides matching TRBD1. Germline CDR1 reads MNHNS; CDR2 reads SASEGT. This CDR3 spans 17 amino acids. Trimming took 2 bases from V and 2 from J; bases not matched to a gene: 9. CDR3 sequence reads: CASSELRTGELQETQYF. The CDR3 coding sequence is TGTGCCAGCAGTGAACTTAGGACAGGGGAATTACAAGAGACCCAGTACTTC.

This sequence joins TRBV19 and TRBJ2-1; D call uncertain. V lost 3 bases and J 1 base, leaving 10 bases between the germline ends. Germline CDR1 and CDR2: LNHDA and SQIVND (reference sequence). The CDR3 covers 15 residues. DNA of the CDR3: TGTGCCAGTAGTATTAGGTGGATTTCCTACAATGAGCAGTTCTTC. It translates to CASSIRWISYNEQFF. Variable domain in full (rest from reference TRBV19 and TRBJ2-1): DGGITQSPKYLFRKEGQNVTLSCEQNLNHDAMYWYRQDPGQGLRLIYYSQIVNDFQKGDIAEGYSVSREKKESFPLTVTSAQKNPTAFYLCASSIRWISYNEQFFGPGTRLTVL.

The chain couples TRBV4-1 to TRBJ2-7, with D unclear. CDR3 length equals 14 residues. Trimming stripped 2 bases from V and 5 bases from J, with 13 bases between. Germline assignment: CDR1 MGHRA and CDR2 YSYEKL. The CDR3 loop reads CASSQSLRPNEQYF. CDR3 in DNA: TGCGCCAGCAGCCAATCCCTCAGGCCCAACGAGCAGTACTTC.

Concerning this clone: This CDR3 is also generated by other DNA sequences in the sample. The rearrangement joins TRBV5-6 to TRBJ1-1, with 11 positions matching TRBD1. The CDR3 totals 16 residues. Germline-derived CDR1 and CDR2 are SGHDT and YYEEEE. V shed 4 bases, J shed 6 bases, and the junction held 11 bases outside the gene matches. CDR3 coding DNA: TGTGCCAGCAGCCAACTGGGACAGGGGGGTTTCGCTGAAGCTTTCTTT. Amino acid sequence: CASSQLGQGGFAEAFF.

V and J are TRBV19 and TRBJ2-2; unclear D gene. V gave up 7 bases and J gave up 0 bases, with 18 bases separating them. CDR1 and CDR2 (germline): LNHDA, SQIVND (reference sequence). This CDR3 has 17 residues. In DNA, the CDR3 is TGTGCCAGTACCCCAGCCCCCACAGTCGCGAACACCGGGGAGCTGTTTTTT. Translated, it gives CASTPAPTVANTGELFF.

The chain is built from TRBV2 and TRBJ1-5; D is unclear. This CDR3 is built from 15 residues. V was trimmed by 4 bases and J by 3 bases, leaving 13 bases between them. The V gene's germline CDR1 is SNHLY and CDR2 FYNNEI. The CDR3 nucleotides are TGTGCCAGCAGTGGCTCCTCCAGTATCAATCAGCCCCAGCATTTT. Its protein product is CASSGSSSINQPQHF.

This chain uses TRBV13 with TRBJ1-3; TRBD1 agrees at 8 bases. V was pared by 4 bases and J by 4 bases, with 6 bases of the junction left unmatched. Germline values: CDR1 PRHDT, CDR2 FYEKMQ (reference sequence). This CDR3 contains 15 residues. The CDR3 sequence: CASSSTGEWGNTIYF. The CDR3 DNA sequence: TGTGCCAGCAGCTCGACAGGGGAGTGGGGAAACACCATATATTTT.

The chain recombines TRBV28 with TRBJ1-6, with TRBD1 matching over 7 bases. Germline V gene data show CDR1 as MDHEN and CDR2 as SYDVKM. The V gene end was trimmed by 3 bases and the J gene end by 8 bases; junction bases not matched to a gene: 7. This CDR3 spans 15 amino acids. This chain's CDR3 is CASSLEGAGDSPLHF. As DNA, the CDR3 is TGTGCCAGCAGTTTGGAGGGGGCTGGTGATTCACCCCTCCACTTT.

The chain links TRBV27 to TRBJ1-6, with TRBD1 identical over 7 bases. This CDR3 has 17 amino acids. The V gene end was trimmed by 4 bases and the J gene end by 4 bases; junction bases not matched to a gene: 10. In germline, CDR1 is MNHEY, CDR2 SMNVEV (reference sequence). Here the CDR3 reads CASSSWAGGEYNSPLHF. In nucleotides, the CDR3 is TGTGCCAGCAGTTCATGGGCAGGGGGGGAATATAATTCACCCCTCCACTTT.

This chain uses TRBV5-1 with TRBJ2-2; TRBD1 aligns across 7 bases. This CDR3 spans 15 amino acids. The germline V gene encodes CDR1 SGHRS and CDR2 YFSETQ. With 4 bases clipped from V and 4 bases from J, the junction kept 7 bases outside the gene matches. The CDR3 loop reads CASSADRRSTGELFF. CDR3 DNA: TGCGCCAGCAGCGCGGACAGGAGAAGCACCGGGGAGCTGTTTTTT.

The chain uses TRBV15 and TRBJ1-2; D is undetermined. CDR3 length: 15 residues. CDR1 LNHNV and CDR2 YYDKDF come from the germline V gene (reference sequence). Trimming pared 2 bases from V and 6 bases from J, leaving 16 bases between. The CDR3 nucleotides are TGTGCCACCAGCAGATTAGGCGCTTCGAGCCATGGCTACACCTTC. Translating it yields CATSRLGASSHGYTF.

The chain employs TRBV4-1 and TRBJ1-2; perhaps TRBD1 as D (5 bases). The CDR3 has 15 amino acids. The V gene lost 3 bases and the J gene lost 2 bases, with 13 bases spanning the gap. The germline V gene has CDR1 MGHRA and CDR2 YSYEKL. CDR3 loop: CASSQIGVANYGYTF. The CDR3, as DNA: TGCGCCAGCAGCCAGATAGGGGTCGCAAACTATGGCTACACCTTC.

This chain connects TRBV29-1 to TRBJ1-1; D is unresolved. Trimming shortened V by 6 bases and J by 8 bases, and 4 bases separated the two germline ends. There are 8 residues in the CDR3. Looked up from germline, CDR1 is SQVTM and CDR2 is ANQGSEA. The CDR3 sequence is CSVDEAFF. CDR3 nucleotides: TGCAGCGTAGACGAAGCTTTCTTT.

The sample holds one count of this clone. The chain is built from TRBV5-1 and TRBJ2-7, with 8 bases aligning to TRBD1. The germline gives CDR1 SGHRS, CDR2 YFSETQ. Losses at the gene ends were 2 bases for V and 2 bases for J; bases not matched to a gene: 3. The CDR3 sequence is 14 residues long. CDR3 protein: CASSFETGAYEQYF. Written as DNA, the CDR3 is TGCGCCAGCAGCTTTGAGACAGGGGCCTACGAGCAGTACTTC.

The V gene is TRBV11-2, the J gene TRBJ2-1; 10 bases line up with TRBD2. Germline V gene data show CDR1 as SGHAT and CDR2 as FQNNGV. This CDR3 region has 16 residues. Unmatched junction bases numbered 6, after V lost 1 base and J lost 6 bases. The CDR3 loop reads CASSLGLSGGINEQFF. The CDR3 coding sequence is TGTGCCAGCAGCTTAGGGCTTAGCGGGGGGATCAATGAGCAGTTCTTC. The entire variable domain, with the rest obtained from reference TRBV11-2 and TRBJ2-1, is as follows: EAGVAQSPRYKIIEKRQSVAFWCNPISGHATLYWYQQILGQGPKLLIQFQNNGVVDDSQLPKDRFSAERLKGVDSTLKIQPAKLEDSAVYLCASSLGLSGGINEQFFGPGTRLTVL.

The rearrangement links TRBV4-1 to TRBJ2-2, with D unclear. The germline V gene encodes CDR1 MGHRA and CDR2 YSYEKL. The CDR3 spans 15 residues. The V end lost 0 bases, the J end lost 6 bases, and 11 bases lay between the germline ends. The CDR3 region has the DNA TGCGCCAGCAGCCAAGATCGAAGCGTCTCCGGGGAGCTGTTTTTT. This sequence encodes CASSQDRSVSGELFF.

This chain links TRBV9 with TRBJ2-2; TRBD1 or TRBD2 may be the D gene (7 bases each). V lost 3 bases, J lost 0 bases, and 18 bases lay in between. Germline V gene sequence: CDR1 SGDLS, CDR2 YYNGEE. The CDR3 is 18 residues long. CDR3 loop: CASSAQGGKSPNTGELFF. CDR3 bases: TGTGCCAGCAGCGCTCAGGGGGGGAAGAGTCCGAACACCGGGGAGCTGTTTTTT. The entire variable domain, with the rest obtained from reference TRBV9 and TRBJ2-2, is as follows: DSGVTQTPKHLITATGQRVTLRCSPRSGDLSVYWYQQSLDQGLQFLIQYYNGEERAKGNILERFSAQQFPDLHSELNLSSLELGDSALYFCASSAQGGKSPNTGELFFGEGSRLTVL.

The chain couples TRBV7-9 to TRBJ2-7; the D is unclear. The V end was cut by 1 base, the J end by 4 bases, with 11 bases between. Germline V gene data show CDR1 as SEHNR and CDR2 as FQNEAQ (reference sequence). The CDR3 has 14 residues. DNA for the CDR3: TGTGCCAGCAGCTTAGTCGCTAGACCGTACGAGCAGTACTTC. Residues: CASSLVARPYEQYF.

This rearrangement joins TRBV16 to TRBJ2-3, with no clear D. This CDR3 is built from 14 residues. V shed 4 bases and J shed 2 bases, with 10 bases lying between them. CDR1 is KGHSY, CDR2 FQNENV, per germline. CDR3 DNA sequence: TGTGCCAGCAGCCTCAGATATTCCACAGATACGCAGTATTTT. This sequence encodes CASSLRYSTDTQYF.

The rearrangement links TRBV19 to TRBJ2-6; D unclear. Germline V gives CDR1 LNHDA, CDR2 SQIVND (reference sequence). The CDR3 consists of 17 residues. Trimming took off 3 bases at V and 4 bases at J, with 16 bases between the two ends. The CDR3 sequence: CASSIRRAVVGANVLTF. CDR3 bases: TGTGCCAGTAGTATTAGAAGGGCCGTGGTGGGGGCCAACGTCCTGACTTTC.

The V call is TRBV10-2, the J call TRBJ2-7; D is possibly TRBD1 (6 bases). Germline V lookup: CDR1 WSHSY, CDR2 SAAADI. The CDR3 length is 14 residues. V was shortened by 5 bases and J by 5 bases, with 16 bases between the two germline ends. CDR3 coding DNA: TGCGCCAGCAGTTCACAGGGTGAAGTCCACGAGCAGTACTTC. Translated, it gives CASSSQGEVHEQYF.

The table lists this clone with a count of one. The genes are TRBV2 and TRBJ2-7; 8 positions agree with TRBD1. The V and J ends lost 1 base and 0 bases, in that order; junction bases with no gene match: 2. CDR1 is SNHLY and CDR2 is FYNNEI in the germline V gene. The CDR3 consists of 15 residues. The CDR3 is CASSEGTGSSYEQYF. The CDR3 nucleotides are TGTGCCAGCAGTGAAGGGACAGGGAGCTCCTACGAGCAGTACTTC.

The V and J genes are TRBV27 and TRBJ1-1; 10 positions match TRBD1. CDR3 length: 15 residues. V trimming: 5 bases; J trimming: 4 bases; junction bases outside the gene matches: 7. Germline V lookup: CDR1 MNHEY, CDR2 SMNVEV (reference sequence). The DNA of the CDR3 is TGTGCCAGCAGTCCGGACAGGGGGTTAGTCACTGAAGCTTTCTTT. Amino acid sequence: CASSPDRGLVTEAFF.

The chain employs TRBV27 and TRBJ1-2; unclear D gene. Germline V CDR1 and CDR2: MNHEY, SMNVEV (reference sequence). Trimming removed 6 bases from V and 8 bases from J, with 16 bases in between. The CDR3 runs 13 residues. CDR3 amino acids: CASSHTPAGGYTF. CDR3 sequence (DNA): TGTGCCAGCAGCCATACACCCGCCGGCGGCTACACCTTC.

The gene calls are TRBV11-2 and TRBJ1-2; 7 nucleotides align to TRBD1. CDR3 length equals 15 residues. CDR1 is SGHAT and CDR2 is FQNNGV in the germline V gene. V dropped 3 bases and J dropped 0; count of bases not matched to a gene: 4. The CDR3, as DNA: TGTGCCAGCAGCTTTTTGCAGGGGGCTAACTATGGCTACACCTTC. Its protein product is CASSFLQGANYGYTF.

This clone was recorded once. This chain joins TRBV28 and TRBJ2-5; D is ambiguous. V was clipped by 10 bases and J by 1 base, with 13 bases between them. The CDR3 runs 13 residues. Germline CDR1 MDHEN, CDR2 SYDVKM. The CDR3 DNA follows: TGTGCCACCCTTGGAGATCTCCAAGAGACCCAGTACTTC. It codes for CATLGDLQETQYF.

This rearrangement joins TRBV30 to TRBJ1-6; a weak D match, TRBD1 (6 bases). CDR1 is GTSNPN and CDR2 is SVGIG in the germline V gene (reference sequence). The V end lost 0 bases, the J end lost 9 bases, and 12 bases lay between the germline ends. There are 14 residues in the CDR3. The CDR3 coding sequence is TGTGCCTGGAGTGTAACGGGAGGGGGTTCACCCCTCCACTTT. Translating gives CAWSVTGGGSPLHF.

The V and J genes are TRBV4-1 and TRBJ2-7; 7 bases fit TRBD1. In germline, CDR1 is MGHRA, CDR2 YSYEKL. V was pared by 4 bases and J by 0 bases, with 3 bases of the junction left unmatched. The length of the CDR3 is 14 residues. In DNA form, the CDR3 reads TGCGCCAGCAGCCCCAGGGACAGCTCCTACGAGCAGTACTTC. This translates into CASSPRDSSYEQYF.

The J gene is TRBJ2-1, the V gene TRBV28; 9 bases fit TRBD2. The V segment lost 3 bases and the J segment 2 bases; nucleotides outside the gene matches: 14. CDR1 and CDR2 from the germline V gene are MDHEN and SYDVKM. This CDR3 contains 19 residues. The CDR3 sequence is CASSFISASGESPYNEQFF. The CDR3 region has the DNA TGTGCCAGCAGTTTCATCTCTGCTAGCGGGGAGTCTCCCTACAATGAGCAGTTCTTC. Together with reference TRBV28 and TRBJ2-1, the CDR3 gives the full variable domain: DVKVTQSSRYLVKRTGEKVFLECVQDMDHENMFWYRQDPGLGLRLIYFSYDVKMKEKGDIPEGYSVSREKKERFSLILESASTNQTSMYLCASSFISASGESPYNEQFFGPGTRLTVL.